The clone carrying this TCR beta chain has only a few counts. Other DNA sequences from this sample encode an identical CDR3 as well. These data belong to a study of blood T cell repertoires in COVID-19. Study overall: The United States, Italy and Spain provided the acute and convalescent COVID-19 samples. From T cells, B-cell-depleted T cells, or PBMCs came the material, which was cDNA or gDNA.

In the original analysis: Amplification of reference gene primers provided the estimated nucleated cell counts. Using immunoSEQ multiplex PCR, the repertoire was profiled, and TCRdb retains in-frame clones only, with some absent. That table supplies the V and J calls and clone size; D and trimming were determined from the DNA. Of a few hundred thousand clones in the sample, around 87% were seen once. Looked up from germline, CDR1 is MDHEN and CDR2 is SYDVKM. The CDR3 extends over 11 amino acids. Between the trimmed V and J ends, which lost 5 bases and 2 bases, there was a span of 4 bases. Sample: peripheral blood. The source of this sequence is a woman between 45 and 65 years old with acute or convalescent COVID-19. The chain has TRBV28 and TRBJ2-7, with D unresolved. DNA of the CDR3: TGTGCCAGCAGTCTCGCCTACGAGCAGTACTTC. Translating gives CASSLAYEQYF.